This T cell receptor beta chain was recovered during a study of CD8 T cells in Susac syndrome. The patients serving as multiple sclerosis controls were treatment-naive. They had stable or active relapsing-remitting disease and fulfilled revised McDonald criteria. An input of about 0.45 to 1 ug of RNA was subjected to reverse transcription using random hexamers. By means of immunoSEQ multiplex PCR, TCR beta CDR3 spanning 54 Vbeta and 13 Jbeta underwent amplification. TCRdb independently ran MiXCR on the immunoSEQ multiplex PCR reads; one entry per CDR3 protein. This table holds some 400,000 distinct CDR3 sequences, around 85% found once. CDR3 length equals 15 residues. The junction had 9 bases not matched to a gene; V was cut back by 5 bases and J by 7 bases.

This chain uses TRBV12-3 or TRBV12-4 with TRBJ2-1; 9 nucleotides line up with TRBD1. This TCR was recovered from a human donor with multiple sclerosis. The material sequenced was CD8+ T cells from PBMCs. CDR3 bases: TGTGCCAGCAGTATCACCGGGACAGGGCGAAATGAGCAGTTCTTC. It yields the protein CASSITGTGRNEQFF.